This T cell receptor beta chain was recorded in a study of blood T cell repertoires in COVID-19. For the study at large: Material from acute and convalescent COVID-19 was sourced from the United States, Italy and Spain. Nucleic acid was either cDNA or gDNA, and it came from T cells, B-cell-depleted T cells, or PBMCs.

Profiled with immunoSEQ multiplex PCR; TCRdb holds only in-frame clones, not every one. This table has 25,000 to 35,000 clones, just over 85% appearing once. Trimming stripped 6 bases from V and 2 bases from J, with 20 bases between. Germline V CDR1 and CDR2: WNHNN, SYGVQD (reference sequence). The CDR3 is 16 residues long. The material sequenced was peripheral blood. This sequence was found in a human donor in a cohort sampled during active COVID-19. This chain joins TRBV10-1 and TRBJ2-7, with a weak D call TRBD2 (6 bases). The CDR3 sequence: CASSDRRGPLTYEQYF. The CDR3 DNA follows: TGCGCCAGCAGCGATAGGAGGGGACCTTTGACCTACGAGCAGTACTTC.